The 21 T cell receptor beta chains reported below all come from one sample, sequenced in a study of cytotoxic CD8 clonotypes in ibrutinib-treated CLL. Assay: immunoSEQ multiplex PCR; the TCRdb copy retains only in-frame clones and omits some. This repertoire shows approximately 280,000 clones, approximately 76% found once; its top ten account for approximately 5.6%. The sequences come from PBMCs, collected at disease progression, from a patient treated with ibrutinib. These receptors were collected from a human donor with chronic lymphocytic leukemia.

This chain joins TRBV7-7 and TRBJ2-1; D is possibly TRBD2 (5 bases). V lost 1 base and J 1 base, leaving 17 bases between the germline ends. CDR1 and CDR2 from the germline V gene are SSHAT and FNYEAQ (reference sequence). This CDR3 is 18 amino acids long. CDR3 sequence (DNA): TGTGCCAGCAGCTTAGGAGCTGAACTGGGGAGTTCCTACAATGAGCAGTTCTTC. The encoded protein is CASSLGAELGSSYNEQFF.

This clone was seen only once. The chain employs TRBV5-1 and TRBJ2-5, with a tentative D call TRBD2 (7 bases). This CDR3 has 15 amino acids. The V gene lost 0 bases and the J gene lost 5 bases, with 14 bases spanning the gap. Germline V CDR1 and CDR2: SGHRS, YFSETQ. CDR3 sequence reads: CASSLAGGGPETQYF. In DNA, the CDR3 is TGCGCCAGCAGCTTGGCGGGGGGCGGACCGGAGACCCAGTACTTC.

This chain links TRBV6-6 with TRBJ1-2, with 8 nucleotides matching TRBD1. CDR3 length equals 14 residues. The J segment lost 7 bases and the V segment lost 6 bases, leaving 10 bases of the junction unmatched. Germline V gives CDR1 MNHNY, CDR2 SVGAGI (reference sequence). The DNA for the CDR3 is TGTGCCAGCAGGAATACAGGGGGAGGGTCTGGCTACACCTTC. It encodes CASRNTGGGSGYTF.

V gene TRBV5-1 combines with J gene TRBJ2-5; TRBD2 matches at 8 bases. Germline-derived CDR1 and CDR2 are SGHRS and YFSETQ. The length of the CDR3 is 15 residues. V gave up 4 bases and J gave up 5 bases; unmatched junction bases: 10. Here the CDR3 reads CASSDGTRGRETQYF. CDR3 nucleotides: TGCGCCAGCAGCGACGGGACTAGAGGACGGGAGACCCAGTACTTC. Filled out from reference TRBV5-1 and TRBJ2-5, the complete variable domain reads KAGVTQTPRYLIKTRGQQVTLSCSPISGHRSVSWYQQTPGQGLQFLFEYFSETQRNKGNFPGRFSGRQFSNSRSEMNVSTLELGDSALYLCASSDGTRGRETQYFGPGTRLLVL.

CDR3 protein: CASSPGGEGPDEQYF. The CDR3 nucleotides read TGCGCCAGCAGTCCCGGTGGGGAGGGGCCCGACGAGCAGTACTTC. The chain is built from TRBV4-3 and TRBJ2-7; 7 nucleotides line up with TRBD2. The J segment lost 5 bases and the V segment lost 6 bases, leaving 13 bases of the junction unmatched. This CDR3 is built from 15 residues. CDR1 is LGHNA, CDR2 YSLEER, per germline.

J is TRBJ2-7 and V is TRBV11-2; 10 bases line up with TRBD2. This CDR3 is built from 16 residues. The germline CDR1 and CDR2 sequences are SGHAT and FQNNGV. Trimming took 1 base from V and 3 from J; bases not matched to a gene: 6. The CDR3 loop is CASSLVRRLAGYEQYF. The CDR3 region has the DNA TGTGCCAGCAGCTTAGTAAGGCGACTAGCGGGCTACGAGCAGTACTTC.

V is TRBV27 and J is TRBJ2-5, with 9 positions matching TRBD1. Germline trimming cut 5 bases from V and 7 bases from J; bases unmatched to any gene: 8. The CDR3 contains 14 residues. CDR1 MNHEY and CDR2 SMNVEV come from the germline V gene (reference sequence). The CDR3 reads CASSPGTGKGTQYF. The CDR3 nucleotides are TGTGCCAGCAGTCCCGGGACAGGGAAAGGGACCCAGTACTTC.

V is TRBV27 and J is TRBJ1-2; tentatively, D is TRBD1 (6 bases). With 6 bases removed from V and 14 bases from J, the gap between germline ends came to 28 bases. The CDR3 has 15 amino acids. CDR1 and CDR2 (germline): MNHEY, SMNVEV (reference sequence). As DNA, the CDR3 is TGTGCCAGCAGCTTCCGAAGGGGGGCGCAAGGAGGGAGGACCTTC. Protein sequence: CASSFRRGAQGGRTF.

This rearrangement joins TRBV7-9 to TRBJ2-7, with 7 bases lining up with TRBD2. With 1 base clipped from V and 1 base from J, the junction kept 1 base outside the gene matches. Germline CDR1 is SEHNR and CDR2 is FQNEAQ (reference sequence). There are 14 residues in the CDR3. This CDR3 is CASSLVGGSYEQYF. The CDR3 DNA reads as TGTGCCAGCAGCTTAGTCGGGGGGTCCTACGAGCAGTACTTC. Complete variable domain (other parts from reference TRBV7-9 and TRBJ2-7): DTGVSQNPRHKITKRGQNVTFRCDPISEHNRLYWYRQTLGQGPEFLTYFQNEAQLEKSRLLSDRFSAERPKGSFSTLEIQRTEQGDSAMYLCASSLVGGSYEQYFGPGTRLTVT.

V is TRBV6-1 and J is TRBJ2-7, with D hard to call. Trimming pared 4 bases from V and 0 bases from J, leaving 10 bases between. Germline V gene sequence: CDR1 MNHNS, CDR2 SASEGT. This CDR3 spans 14 amino acids. Here the CDR3 DNA reads TGTGCCAGCAGTGGAGAGATAAGCTCCTACGAGCAGTACTTC. Encoded protein: CASSGEISSYEQYF.

This clone was seen only a few times. V usage is TRBV9 and J usage is TRBJ2-7; D is possibly TRBD1 or TRBD2 (5 bases each). Germline loops: CDR1 SGDLS, CDR2 YYNGEE. This CDR3 is 14 amino acids long. V was cut by 3 bases and J by 2 bases, with 12 bases left in between. The CDR3 loop is CASSARDGTYEQYF. The DNA for the CDR3 is TGTGCCAGCAGCGCCCGGGACGGGACCTACGAGCAGTACTTC.

This sequence joins TRBV18 and TRBJ2-7; 11 bases agree with TRBD1. The CDR3 has 17 residues. V trimming: 2 bases; J trimming: 4 bases; junction bases outside the gene matches: 10. Germline CDR1 KGHSH, CDR2 LQKENI. As DNA, the CDR3 is TGTGCCAGCTCACCAGGCTTTGGACAGGGGGCATGGTACGAGCAGTACTTC. It specifies CASSPGFGQGAWYEQYF. The full variable domain, rest sourced from reference TRBV18 and TRBJ2-7, is NAGVMQNPRHLVRRRGQEARLRCSPMKGHSHVYWYRQLPEEGLKFMVYLQKENIIDESGMPKERFSAEFPKEGPSILRIQQVVRGDSAAYFCASSPGFGQGAWYEQYFGPGTRLTVT.

The gene calls are TRBV5-1 and TRBJ2-2; no clear D gene. This CDR3 region has 13 residues. The germline V gene has CDR1 SGHRS and CDR2 YFSETQ. With 1 base removed from V and 5 bases from J, the gap between germline ends came to 6 bases. The CDR3 coding sequence is TGCGCCAGCAGCTTGCAGGATACCGGGGAGCTGTTTTTT. Amino acid sequence: CASSLQDTGELFF.

This rearrangement joins TRBV6-1 to TRBJ2-2; D uncertain. CDR1 and CDR2 from the germline V gene are MNHNS and SASEGT. V was clipped by 4 bases and J by 6 bases, with 9 bases between them. The CDR3 extends over 13 amino acids. The CDR3 sequence is CASSVHGAGELFF. The CDR3 bases are TGTGCCAGCAGTGTGCACGGTGCCGGGGAGCTGTTTTTT.

This chain uses TRBV7-9 with TRBJ1-3; 8 nucleotides match TRBD1. V trimming: 0 bases; J trimming: 2 bases; junction bases outside the gene matches: 6. CDR1 is SEHNR, CDR2 FQNEAQ, per germline (reference sequence). The CDR3 consists of 17 residues. CDR3 coding DNA: TGTGCCAGCAGCTTAGCAACCACAGGGGGAGCTGGAAACACCATATATTTT. It yields the protein CASSLATTGGAGNTIYF.

This clone was counted between two and nine times. This rearrangement joins TRBV28 to TRBJ1-5, with 9 nucleotides matching TRBD1. The CDR3 extends over 15 amino acids. Germline V lookup: CDR1 MDHEN, CDR2 SYDVKM. The junction had 7 bases not matched to a gene; V was cut back by 6 bases and J by 4 bases. CDR3 coding DNA: TGTGCCAGCAGCCACGGGACAGGGTGGAATCAGCCCCAGCATTTT. The encoded protein is CASSHGTGWNQPQHF.

This clone has just one count. The gene calls are TRBV11-2 and TRBJ2-3; the D gene is possibly TRBD2 (5 bases). V lost 8 bases and J lost 2, with 17 bases in between. Germline loops: CDR1 SGHAT, CDR2 FQNNGV. The CDR3 loop spans 15 amino acids. CDR3 sequence: CASAGSPSYTDTQYF. The CDR3 DNA is TGTGCCAGCGCGGGTTCACCTAGCTACACAGATACGCAGTATTTT.

The chain uses TRBV7-2 and TRBJ2-2, with D tentatively TRBD2 (6 bases). Trimming shortened V by 1 base and J by 6 bases, and 9 bases separated the two germline ends. This CDR3 is built from 14 residues. Per the germline V gene, CDR1 is SGHTA and CDR2 is FQGNSA. In DNA form, the CDR3 reads TGTGCCAGCAGCTTAGATGGGGAGGCCGGGGAGCTGTTTTTT. The encoded protein is CASSLDGEAGELFF.

This clone was counted only a few times. This sequence joins TRBV6-5 and TRBJ2-1; 7 positions match TRBD1. The germline V gene has CDR1 MNHEY and CDR2 SVGAGI. The trim removed 7 bases at V and 3 bases at J, leaving 3 bases unmatched. The CDR3 is made up of 13 amino acids. The DNA of the CDR3 is TGTGCCAGCAAAACAGGGGTCTACAATGAGCAGTTCTTC. This codes for CASKTGVYNEQFF.

The chain carries TRBV7-9 and TRBJ1-1, with D unresolved. Germline-derived CDR1 and CDR2 are SEHNR and FQNEAQ (reference sequence). This CDR3 comprises 15 residues. Trimming cost V 2 bases and J 1 base, with 11 bases left between them. CDR3 sequence reads: CASSLRSTANTEAFF. DNA for the CDR3: TGTGCCAGCAGCTTACGGTCCACGGCGAACACTGAAGCTTTCTTT.

This chain uses TRBV5-6 with TRBJ1-2; the D is unclear. This CDR3 has 15 amino acids. V gave up 2 bases and J gave up 7 bases, with 18 bases separating them. Per the germline V gene, CDR1 is SGHDT and CDR2 is YYEEEE. DNA for the CDR3: TGTGCCAGCAGCTTAGGCCCGGACCTTAGGCGTGGCTACACCTTC. Its protein is CASSLGPDLRRGYTF.